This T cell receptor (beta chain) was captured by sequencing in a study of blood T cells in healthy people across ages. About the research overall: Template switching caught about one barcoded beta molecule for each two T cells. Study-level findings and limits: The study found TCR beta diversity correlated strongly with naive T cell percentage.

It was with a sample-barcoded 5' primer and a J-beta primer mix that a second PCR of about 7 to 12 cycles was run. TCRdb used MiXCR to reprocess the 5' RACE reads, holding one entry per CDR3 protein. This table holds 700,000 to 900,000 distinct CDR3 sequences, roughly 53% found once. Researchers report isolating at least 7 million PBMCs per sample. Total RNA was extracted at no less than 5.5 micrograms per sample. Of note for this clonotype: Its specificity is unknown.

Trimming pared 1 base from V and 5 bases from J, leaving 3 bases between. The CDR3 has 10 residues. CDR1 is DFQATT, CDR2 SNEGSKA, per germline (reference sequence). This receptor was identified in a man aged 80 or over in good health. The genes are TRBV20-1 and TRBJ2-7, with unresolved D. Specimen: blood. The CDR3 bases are TGCAGTGCTAGAGGCCACGAGCAGTACTTC. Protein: CSARGHEQYF.